Shown below are 27 T cell receptor beta chains from a single sample sequenced in a study of spatial heterogeneity in lung cancer. Time point given: sample taken at primary tumor resection. TCRs were sequenced from unsorted whole RNA of tumor, nontumor lung or PBMC. TCRdb used MiXCR to reprocess the 5' RACE reads, holding one entry per CDR3 protein. This sample has under 14,000 distinct CDR3 sequences, with approximately 6.5% found just once. Sequences were derived from PBMCs, sampled at surgery. These receptors all come from a male donor with early-stage non-small cell lung cancer.

This clonotype was detected a few times. In a library made to pick up alpha chains, this beta chain is a stray read with a size that means little. The chain links TRBV6-5 to TRBJ1-1; tentative D call: TRBD1 (5 bases). The germline CDR1 and CDR2 sequences are MNHEY and SVGAGI. Trimming pared 2 bases from V and 8 bases from J, leaving 12 bases between. The CDR3 loop spans 13 amino acids. CDR3 sequence: CASSYMGEGEAFF. Written as DNA, the CDR3 is TGTGCCAGCAGTTACATGGGGGAAGGGGAAGCTTTCTTT.

Turning to this clonotype: This beta chain is a stray sequence in a library constructed for alpha chains; its clone size is not meaningful. The chain employs TRBV18 and TRBJ1-1; 7 bases are a match to TRBD1. Germline-derived CDR1 and CDR2 are KGHSH and LQKENI. V lost 3 bases to trimming and J lost 4 bases; unmatched junction nucleotides: 14. The length of the CDR3 is 17 residues. The CDR3 DNA reads as TGTGCCAGCTCACCGAGACGGGACTCAGGGGGTAGCACTGAAGCTTTCTTT. As protein: CASSPRRDSGGSTEAFF.

This clonotype ranks as medium-sized. This beta chain is an off-target read within a library intended for alpha chains, so its frequency means little. This chain uses TRBV28 with TRBJ2-7; TRBD1 matches 9 bases. Germline CDR1 reads MDHEN; CDR2 reads SYDVKM. The CDR3 consists of 13 residues. The V gene end was trimmed by 6 bases and the J gene end by 4 bases; junction bases not matched to a gene: 4. The CDR3 bases are TGTGCCAGCAGGCCGGGACAGGGATACGAGCAGTACTTC. Encoded protein: CASRPGQGYEQYF.

This clonotype occurred a few times. The library was prepared for alpha chains; this beta chain is a stray read, so its frequency means little. The rearrangement links TRBV20-1 to TRBJ2-7, with TRBD2 identical over 8 bases. The CDR3 length is 15 residues. V lost 0 bases, J lost 0 bases, and 4 bases stayed unmatched. Germline lookup yields CDR1 DFQATT and CDR2 SNEGSKA (reference sequence). Here the CDR3 reads CSARDLAGSSYEQYF. In nucleotides, the CDR3 is TGCAGTGCTAGAGATCTAGCGGGTAGCTCCTACGAGCAGTACTTC.

This clonotype is judged medium-sized. The library was prepared for alpha chains; this beta chain is a stray read, so its frequency means little. The chain is built from TRBV11-2 and TRBJ2-2; D tentatively fits TRBD1 or TRBD2 (5 bases each). CDR3 length equals 10 residues. CDR1 SGHAT and CDR2 FQNNGV come from the germline V gene. V lost 11 bases and J lost 4, with 5 bases in between. The DNA for the CDR3 is TGTGCCGGGGGCACCGGGGAGCTGTTTTTT. Protein sequence: CAGGTGELFF. Full variable domain (remainder filled in from reference TRBV11-2 and TRBJ2-2): EAGVAQSPRYKIIEKRQSVAFWCNPISGHATLYWYQQILGQGPKLLIQFQNNGVVDDSQLPKDRFSAERLKGVDSTLKIQPAKLEDSAVYLCAGGTGELFFGEGSRLTVL.

This clonotype was picked up many times. This beta chain lies outside the target of a library built for alpha chains; its clone size means little. The rearrangement links TRBV28 to TRBJ2-7; 8 bases agree with TRBD2. The germline V gene has CDR1 MDHEN and CDR2 SYDVKM. With V trimmed by 2 bases and J by 6 bases, 6 bases remained unmatched. CDR3 length: 14 amino acids. DNA of the CDR3: TGTGCCAGCAGTTTACCGGGAGGGCCAATCGAGCAGTACTTC. It specifies CASSLPGGPIEQYF.

Concerning this clonotype itself: A library prepared for alpha chains yielded this beta chain as an off-target read; its size is of little meaning. J is TRBJ2-7 and V is TRBV10-3; D unresolved. In germline, CDR1 is ENHRY, CDR2 SYGVKD. The CDR3 is 11 amino acids. Trimming shortened V by 6 bases and J by 4 bases, and 7 bases separated the two germline ends. The CDR3 sequence is CAIREDYEQYF. DNA of the CDR3: TGTGCCATCAGGGAAGATTACGAGCAGTACTTC.

This clonotype appeared many times. This beta chain turned up in a library designed for alpha chains; as an off-target read, its abundance says little. The J gene is TRBJ2-1, the V gene TRBV5-6, with 11 bases matching TRBD1. Germline assignment: CDR1 SGHDT and CDR2 YYEEEE. Unmatched junction bases numbered 14, after V lost 2 bases and J lost 10 bases. The CDR3 is 17 amino acids. The CDR3 sequence: CASSFGGLRTGGEEQFF. DNA of the CDR3: TGTGCCAGCAGCTTCGGGGGTCTGCGGACAGGGGGCGAAGAGCAGTTCTTC. Full variable domain (outside the CDR3, taken from reference TRBV5-6 and TRBJ2-1): DAGVTQSPTHLIKTRGQQVTLRCSPKSGHDTVSWYQQALGQGPQFIFQYYEEEERQRGNFPDRFSGHQFPNYSSELNVNALLLGDSALYLCASSFGGLRTGGEEQFFGPGTRLTVL.

In this sample, this clonotype is medium-sized. This beta chain appears as a stray read in a library generated for alpha chains; its size is not informative. This chain uses TRBV12-3 or TRBV12-4 with TRBJ2-3, with a possible D match to TRBD2 (5 bases). V lost 4 bases to trimming and J lost 0 bases, with 11 bases between them. This CDR3 comprises 15 residues. The CDR3 region is CASSSGGSSTDTQYF. The CDR3 bases are TGTGCCAGCAGTTCTGGAGGATCTAGCACAGATACGCAGTATTTT.

In its sample, this clonotype was seen many times. Because this beta chain is a stray read in a library intended to capture alpha chains, its abundance should not be given much weight. V is TRBV10-2 and J is TRBJ2-1; 12 bases map to TRBD2. The CDR3 sequence is 15 residues long. The trim removed 6 bases at V and 11 bases at J, leaving 11 bases unmatched. Germline assignment: CDR1 WSHSY and CDR2 SAAADI. The CDR3 region has the DNA TGCGCCAGCAGACTAGCGGGGGGTCCCTCCACTAAGCAGTTCTTC. It translates to CASRLAGGPSTKQFF.

As for this clonotype: Since it is a stray read in a library aimed at alpha chains, this beta chain has a size that is not meaningful. V and J are TRBV6-1 and TRBJ2-2, with TRBD1 as a possible D gene (5 bases). Per the germline V gene, CDR1 is MNHNS and CDR2 is SASEGT. The CDR3 extends over 16 amino acids. Trimming took 4 bases from V and 3 from J, leaving 15 bases between them. The CDR3 loop reads CASSAAGRSDTGELFF. CDR3 nucleotides: TGTGCCAGCAGTGCCGCAGGGCGTTCGGACACCGGGGAGCTGTTTTTT.

This clonotype was seen a few times. The size of this beta chain means little, since it is a stray read in a library made for alpha chains. The rearrangement joins TRBV28 to TRBJ2-7; 10 nucleotides line up with TRBD1. The V segment lost 5 bases and the J segment 7 bases; nucleotides outside the gene matches: 11. There are 15 residues in the CDR3. Germline loops: CDR1 MDHEN, CDR2 SYDVKM. The CDR3, as DNA: TGTGCCAGCAGTCCGGGGACAGGGGCTCGAGAGGAGCAGTACTTC. Protein product: CASSPGTGAREEQYF.

This clonotype was seen at least ten times. This beta chain is off target for a library built for alpha chains, so its abundance means little. The chain recombines TRBV7-2 with TRBJ2-5; D is possibly TRBD1 (7 bases). The CDR3 extends over 16 amino acids. CDR1 and CDR2 (germline): SGHTA, FQGNSA. The germline V and J ends were trimmed by 4 bases and 5 bases, with 20 bases remaining between them. This CDR3 is CASSSRGRGVGETQYF. CDR3 coding DNA: TGTGCCAGCAGCTCCCGCGGCAGGGGGGTGGGGGAGACCCAGTACTTC.

This clonotype is medium-sized within its sample. This beta chain is an unintended read in a library built for alpha chains; its size means little. This rearrangement joins TRBV28 to TRBJ2-7; tentatively, D is TRBD2 (5 bases). This CDR3 has 14 amino acids. Germline CDR1 MDHEN, CDR2 SYDVKM. Trimming removed 3 bases from V and 5 bases from J, with 14 bases in between. The CDR3 here is CASSLVQGSHEQYF. The DNA for the CDR3 is TGTGCCAGCAGTTTGGTCCAAGGGAGCCACGAGCAGTACTTC.

The table lists this clonotype with many counts. Little can be read into the size of this beta chain, an off-target read in a library designed for alpha chains. The rearrangement joins TRBV28 to TRBJ2-7, with D maybe TRBD2 (6 bases). Germline-derived CDR1 and CDR2 are MDHEN and SYDVKM. Trimming removed 10 bases from V and 0 bases from J, with 13 bases in between. The CDR3 loop spans 13 amino acids. The CDR3 region is CATAGGPSYEQYF. The CDR3 region has the DNA TGTGCCACCGCCGGGGGTCCCTCCTACGAGCAGTACTTC.

By sample fraction, this clonotype is medium-sized (0.01 to 0.1%). This beta chain turned up in a library designed for alpha chains; as an off-target read, its abundance says little. This chain links TRBV4-3 with TRBJ2-1; D not resolved. V was cut by 0 bases and J by 7 bases, with 16 bases left in between. This CDR3 comprises 16 residues. Germline lookup yields CDR1 LGHNA and CDR2 YSLEER. CDR3 coding DNA: TGCGCCAGCAGCCAAGATGTAGGGCGGATAGTGAATGAGCAGTTCTTC. Translation gives CASSQDVGRIVNEQFF.

Comments on this clonotype: This beta chain is an unintended read in a library built for alpha chains; its size means little. The chain combines TRBV7-9 with TRBJ1-4; D remains unclear. Trimming took off 6 bases at V and 7 bases at J, with 30 bases between the two ends. The length of the CDR3 is 19 residues. The germline V gene has CDR1 SEHNR and CDR2 FQNEAQ (reference sequence). CDR3 sequence: CASSNIRTDHSRIAEKLFF. The CDR3 bases are TGTGCCAGCAGTAATATCCGGACGGATCACTCCAGGATAGCTGAAAAACTGTTTTTT.

This clonotype was seen ten or more times. The library was built for alpha chains, so this beta chain is an off-target read and its size means little. The chain carries TRBV14 and TRBJ2-3; no definite D call. V was cut by 4 bases and J by 4 bases, with 12 bases left in between. This CDR3 contains 14 residues. Germline loops: CDR1 SGHDN, CDR2 FVKESK. CDR3 loop: CASSLVGTSDTQYF. DNA for the CDR3: TGTGCCAGCAGCCTCGTGGGTACATCAGATACGCAGTATTTT.

This clonotype appeared many times. This beta chain turned up in a library designed for alpha chains; as an off-target read, its abundance says little. The chain couples TRBV5-6 to TRBJ1-1; 8 bases align to TRBD1. Germline CDR1 SGHDT, CDR2 YYEEEE. This CDR3 has 17 amino acids. The ends lost 1 base at V and 0 bases at J; junction bases unmatched: 8. CDR3 nucleotide sequence: TGTGCCAGCAGCTTGAGCCAGGGGGCCCTGATGAACACTGAAGCTTTCTTT. It specifies CASSLSQGALMNTEAFF. Drawing the rest from reference TRBV5-6 and TRBJ1-1, the complete variable domain is DAGVTQSPTHLIKTRGQQVTLRCSPKSGHDTVSWYQQALGQGPQFIFQYYEEEERQRGNFPDRFSGHQFPNYSSELNVNALLLGDSALYLCASSLSQGALMNTEAFFGQGTRLTVV.

Judged by abundance, this clonotype is medium-sized (0.01 to 0.1%). As an off-target read in a library built for alpha chains, this beta chain has a frequency of little significance. The chain uses TRBV7-8 and TRBJ2-3; D is possibly TRBD2 (6 bases). The CDR3 sequence is 13 residues long. Per germline, CDR1 SGHVS and CDR2 FQNEAQ. V was clipped by 5 bases and J by 5 bases, with 11 bases between them. The CDR3: CASSPGLLDTQYF. The CDR3 DNA is TGTGCCAGCAGCCCGGGACTGTTAGATACGCAGTATTTT.

This clonotype occurred many times. This beta chain came through as a stray read in a library set up for alpha chains, and its size says little. The CDR3 loop reads CASNLGGNTEAFF. The CDR3 DNA reads as TGCGCCAGCAATCTTGGAGGCAACACTGAAGCTTTCTTT. This rearrangement joins TRBV5-1 to TRBJ1-1; D unclear. Trimming cost V 6 bases and J 2 bases, with 11 bases left between them. This CDR3 is 13 amino acids long. CDR1 is SGHRS, CDR2 YFSETQ, per germline.

This clonotype has at least ten counts. The library was prepared for alpha chains; this beta chain is a stray read, so its frequency means little. V gene TRBV7-2 combines with J gene TRBJ2-1; 10 bases are shared with TRBD1. V gave up 5 bases and J gave up 9 bases; unmatched junction bases: 1. In germline, CDR1 is SGHTA, CDR2 FQGNSA. CDR3 length: 12 residues. In DNA, the CDR3 is TGTGCCAGCAGCGGACAGGGGGGTGAGCAGTTCTTC. This translates into CASSGQGGEQFF.

Sample share makes this clonotype medium-sized. The library was designed around alpha chains, so this beta chain is a stray read whose abundance carries little weight. The chain couples TRBV29-1 to TRBJ2-3; D tentatively fits TRBD1 or TRBD2 (5 bases each). From germline, CDR1 is SQVTM and CDR2 ANQGSEA. CDR3 length equals 13 residues. V lost 6 bases and J lost 0, with 10 bases in between. CDR3 in amino acids: CSVSGPSTDTQYF. The CDR3, as DNA: TGCAGCGTCTCGGGACCTAGCACAGATACGCAGTATTTT.

This clonotype was recorded many times. The library was designed around alpha chains, so this beta chain is a stray read whose abundance carries little weight. J is TRBJ2-7 and V is TRBV7-2, with D possibly matching TRBD2 (5 bases). Germline V gene data show CDR1 as SGHTA and CDR2 as FQGNSA. The V and J ends lost 4 bases and 3 bases respectively, with 10 bases between them. The CDR3 spans 13 residues. For the CDR3, the DNA is TGTGCCAGCAGCTCCGAGAGCGGCTACGAGCAGTACTTC. Translating gives CASSSESGYEQYF.

This clonotype turned up a few times. A library made for alpha chains picked up this beta chain off target, so its size means little. The genes are TRBV6-1 and TRBJ1-1; D call uncertain. Germline V gives CDR1 MNHNS, CDR2 SASEGT. There are 16 residues in the CDR3. The V end lost 0 bases, the J end lost 0 bases, and 11 bases lay between the germline ends. The CDR3 nucleotides read TGTGCCAGCAGTGAAGCGCGTTGGTCCCTGAACACTGAAGCTTTCTTT. Its protein product is CASSEARWSLNTEAFF.

Worth noting for this clonotype: A library prepared for alpha chains yielded this beta chain as an off-target read; its size is of little meaning. The CDR3, as DNA: TGTGCCACCAGGGGGACAGGGAGCACTGAAGCTTTCTTT. This codes for CATRGTGSTEAFF. The rearrangement joins TRBV24-1 to TRBJ1-1, with TRBD1 identical over 9 bases. Germline V gene sequence: CDR1 KGHDR, CDR2 SFDVKD. This CDR3 spans 13 amino acids. The V gene end was trimmed by 7 bases and the J gene end by 4 bases; junction bases not matched to a gene: 3.

By frequency in the sample, this clonotype is medium-sized (0.01 to 0.1%). This beta chain appears as a stray read in a library generated for alpha chains; its size is not informative. This CDR3 reads CSARTGAYQPQHF. CDR3 coding DNA: TGCAGTGCTCGGACAGGGGCGTATCAGCCCCAGCATTTT. The chain employs TRBV20-1 and TRBJ1-5; 9 bases match TRBD1. The germline gives CDR1 DFQATT, CDR2 SNEGSKA (reference sequence). The J segment lost 5 bases and the V segment lost 5 bases, leaving 4 bases of the junction unmatched. The CDR3 length is 13 residues.